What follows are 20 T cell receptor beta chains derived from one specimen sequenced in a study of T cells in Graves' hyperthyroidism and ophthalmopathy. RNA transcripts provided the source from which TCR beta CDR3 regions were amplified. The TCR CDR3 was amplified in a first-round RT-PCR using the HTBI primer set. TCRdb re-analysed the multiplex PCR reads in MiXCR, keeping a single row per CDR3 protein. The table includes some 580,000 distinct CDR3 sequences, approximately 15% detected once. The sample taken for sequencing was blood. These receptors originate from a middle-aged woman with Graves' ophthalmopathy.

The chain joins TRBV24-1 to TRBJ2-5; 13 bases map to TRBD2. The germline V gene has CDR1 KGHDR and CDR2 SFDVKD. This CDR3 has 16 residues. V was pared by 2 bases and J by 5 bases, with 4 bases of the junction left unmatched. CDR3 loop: CATSDSGLAGAETQYF. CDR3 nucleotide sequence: TGTGCCACCAGTGATTCTGGACTAGCGGGAGCGGAGACCCAGTACTTC.

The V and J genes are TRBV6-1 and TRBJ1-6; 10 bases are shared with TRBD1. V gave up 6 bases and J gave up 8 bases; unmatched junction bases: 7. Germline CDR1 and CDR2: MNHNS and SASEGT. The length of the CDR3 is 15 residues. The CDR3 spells CASRDGQGVDSPLHF. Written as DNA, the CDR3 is TGTGCCAGCAGGGACGGACAGGGGGTTGATTCACCCCTCCACTTT.

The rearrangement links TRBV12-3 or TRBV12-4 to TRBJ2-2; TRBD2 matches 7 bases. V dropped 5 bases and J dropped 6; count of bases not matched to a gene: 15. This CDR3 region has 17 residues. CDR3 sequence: CASSVYTGTTGAGELFF. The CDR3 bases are TGTGCCAGCAGTGTATATACCGGGACTACGGGGGCCGGGGAGCTGTTTTTT.

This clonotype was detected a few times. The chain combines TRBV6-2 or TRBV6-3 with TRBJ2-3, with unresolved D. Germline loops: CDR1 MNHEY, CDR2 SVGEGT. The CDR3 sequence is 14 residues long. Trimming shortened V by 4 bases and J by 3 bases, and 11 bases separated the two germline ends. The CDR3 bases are TGTGCCAGCAGTTGGGTGGCGCCGACAGATACGCAGTATTTT. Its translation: CASSWVAPTDTQYF.

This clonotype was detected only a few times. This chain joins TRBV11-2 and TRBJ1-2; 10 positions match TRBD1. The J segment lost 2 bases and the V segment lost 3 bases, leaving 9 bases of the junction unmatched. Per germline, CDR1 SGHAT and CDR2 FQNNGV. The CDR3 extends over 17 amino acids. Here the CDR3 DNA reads TGTGCCAGCAGCTTGGTGGGACAGGGGCCCTTCAACTATGGCTACACCTTC. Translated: CASSLVGQGPFNYGYTF.

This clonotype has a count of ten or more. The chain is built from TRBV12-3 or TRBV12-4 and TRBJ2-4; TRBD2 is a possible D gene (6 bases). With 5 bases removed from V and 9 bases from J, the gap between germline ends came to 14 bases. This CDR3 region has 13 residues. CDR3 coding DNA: TGTGCCAGCAGTCCGGACGGGCGGGGCATTCAGTACTTC. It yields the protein CASSPDGRGIQYF.

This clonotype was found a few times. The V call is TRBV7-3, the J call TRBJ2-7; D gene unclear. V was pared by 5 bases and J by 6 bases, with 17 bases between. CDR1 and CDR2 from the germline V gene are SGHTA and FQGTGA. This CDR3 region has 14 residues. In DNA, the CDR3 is TGTGCCAGCAGCCCTCGCGGCTGGACGGGCGAGCAGTACTTC. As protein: CASSPRGWTGEQYF.

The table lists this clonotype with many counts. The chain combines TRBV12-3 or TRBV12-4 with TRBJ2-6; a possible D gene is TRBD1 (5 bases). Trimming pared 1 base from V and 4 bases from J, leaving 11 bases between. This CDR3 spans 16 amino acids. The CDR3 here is CASSLGPGNGANVLTF. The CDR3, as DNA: TGTGCCAGCAGTTTAGGCCCAGGGAACGGGGCCAACGTCCTGACTTTC.

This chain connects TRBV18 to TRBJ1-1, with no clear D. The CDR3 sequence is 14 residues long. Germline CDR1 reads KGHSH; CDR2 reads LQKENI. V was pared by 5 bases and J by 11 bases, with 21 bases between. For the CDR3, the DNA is TGTGCCAGCTCAAAATTCGGGGAACCACCTCGGGCTTTCTTT. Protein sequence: CASSKFGEPPRAFF.

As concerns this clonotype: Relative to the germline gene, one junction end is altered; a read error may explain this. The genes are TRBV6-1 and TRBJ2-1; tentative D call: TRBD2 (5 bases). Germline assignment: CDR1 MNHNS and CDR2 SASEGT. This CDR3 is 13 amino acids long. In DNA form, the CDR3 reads TGTGCCATCAGTGAGTCGGAGGATACTGAGCAGTTCTTC. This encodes CAISESEDTEQFF.

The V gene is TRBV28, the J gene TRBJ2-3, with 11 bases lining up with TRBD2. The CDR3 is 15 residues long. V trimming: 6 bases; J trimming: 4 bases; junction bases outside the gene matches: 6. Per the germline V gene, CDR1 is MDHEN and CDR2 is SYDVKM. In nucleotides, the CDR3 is TGTGCCAGCAGACATAGCGGGAGGGCCTCAGATACGCAGTATTTT. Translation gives CASRHSGRASDTQYF.

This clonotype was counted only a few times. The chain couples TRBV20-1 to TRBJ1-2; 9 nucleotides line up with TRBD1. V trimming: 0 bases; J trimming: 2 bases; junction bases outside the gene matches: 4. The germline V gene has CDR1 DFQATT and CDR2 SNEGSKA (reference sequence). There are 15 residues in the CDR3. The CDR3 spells CSARDKGQGNYGYTF. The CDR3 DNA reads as TGCAGTGCTAGAGATAAGGGACAGGGAAACTATGGCTACACCTTC.

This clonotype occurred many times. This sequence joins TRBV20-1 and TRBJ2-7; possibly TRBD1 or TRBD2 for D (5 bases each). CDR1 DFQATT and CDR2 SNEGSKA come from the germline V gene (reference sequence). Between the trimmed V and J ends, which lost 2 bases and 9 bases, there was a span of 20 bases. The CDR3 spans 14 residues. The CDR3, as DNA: TGCAGTGCTAGACCCCCTGGGGGAACGGGCGGGCAGTACTTC. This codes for CSARPPGGTGGQYF.

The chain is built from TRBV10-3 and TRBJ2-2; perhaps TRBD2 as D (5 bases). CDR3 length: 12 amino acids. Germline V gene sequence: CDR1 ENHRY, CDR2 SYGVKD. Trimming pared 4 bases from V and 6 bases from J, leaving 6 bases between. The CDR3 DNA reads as TGTGCCATCAGTGGCGGGTCCGGGGAGCTGTTTTTT. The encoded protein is CAISGGSGELFF.

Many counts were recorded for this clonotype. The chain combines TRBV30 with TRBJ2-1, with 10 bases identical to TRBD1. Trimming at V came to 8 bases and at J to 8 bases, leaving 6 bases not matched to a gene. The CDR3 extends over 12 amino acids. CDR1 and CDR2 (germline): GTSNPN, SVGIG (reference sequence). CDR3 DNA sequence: TGTGCCCGTCGACAGGGGGCCTATGAGCAGTTCTTC. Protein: CARRQGAYEQFF.

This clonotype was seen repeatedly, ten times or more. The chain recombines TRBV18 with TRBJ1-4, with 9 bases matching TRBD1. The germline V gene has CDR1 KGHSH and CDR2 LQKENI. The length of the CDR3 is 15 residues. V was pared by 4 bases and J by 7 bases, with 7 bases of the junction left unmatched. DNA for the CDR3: TGTGCCAGCTCACTCGAACAGGGGGCGGCTGAAAAACTGTTTTTT. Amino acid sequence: CASSLEQGAAEKLFF.

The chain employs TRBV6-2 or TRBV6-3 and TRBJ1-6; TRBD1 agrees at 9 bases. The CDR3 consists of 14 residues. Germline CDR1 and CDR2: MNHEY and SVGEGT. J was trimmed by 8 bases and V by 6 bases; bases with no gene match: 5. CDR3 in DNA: TGTGCCAGCAGCGTCGACAGGGGGGATTCACCCCTCCACTTT. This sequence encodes CASSVDRGDSPLHF.

The CDR3 sequence: CASRRVGNTGELFF. The DNA for the CDR3 is TGTGCCAGCAGGAGAGTCGGGAACACCGGGGAGCTGTTTTTT. The chain uses TRBV2 and TRBJ2-2; D gene ambiguous. Trimming left V 6 bases short and J 1 base short, with 9 bases between. The CDR3 length is 14 residues. The V gene's germline CDR1 is SNHLY and CDR2 FYNNEI.

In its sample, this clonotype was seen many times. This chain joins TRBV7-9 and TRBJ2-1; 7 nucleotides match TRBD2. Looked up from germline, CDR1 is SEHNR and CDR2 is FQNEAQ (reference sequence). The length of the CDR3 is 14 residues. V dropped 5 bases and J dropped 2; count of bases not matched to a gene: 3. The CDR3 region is CASSTGGPYNEQFF. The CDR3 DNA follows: TGTGCCAGCAGCACGGGGGGTCCCTACAATGAGCAGTTCTTC.

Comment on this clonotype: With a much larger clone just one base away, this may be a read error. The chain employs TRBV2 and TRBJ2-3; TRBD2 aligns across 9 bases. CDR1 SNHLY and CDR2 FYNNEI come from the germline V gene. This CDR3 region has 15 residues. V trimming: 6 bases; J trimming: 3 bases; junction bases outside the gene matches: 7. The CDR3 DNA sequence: TGTGCCAGCAGGAGAATAGCGGGAGTTACAGATACGCAGTATTTT. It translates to CASRRIAGVTDTQYF.